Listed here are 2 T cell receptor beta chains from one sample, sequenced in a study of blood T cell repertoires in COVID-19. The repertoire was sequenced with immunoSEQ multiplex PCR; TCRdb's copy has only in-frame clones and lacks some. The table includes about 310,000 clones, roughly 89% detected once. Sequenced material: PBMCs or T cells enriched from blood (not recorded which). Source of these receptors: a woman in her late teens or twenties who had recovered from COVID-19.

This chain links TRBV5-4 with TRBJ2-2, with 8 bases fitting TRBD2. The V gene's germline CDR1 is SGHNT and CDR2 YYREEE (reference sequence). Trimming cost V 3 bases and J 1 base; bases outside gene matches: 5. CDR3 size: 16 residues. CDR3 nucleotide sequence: TGTGCCAGCAGCTCTGCCGGGAGGGAGAACACCGGGGAGCTGTTTTTT. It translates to CASSSAGRENTGELFF.

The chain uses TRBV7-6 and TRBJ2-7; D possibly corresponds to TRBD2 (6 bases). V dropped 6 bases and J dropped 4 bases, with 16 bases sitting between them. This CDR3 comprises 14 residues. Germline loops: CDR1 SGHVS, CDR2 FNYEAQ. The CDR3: CASSTGLGKYEQYF. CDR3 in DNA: TGTGCCAGCAGTACGGGACTCGGCAAGTACGAGCAGTACTTC.